The source of this TCR beta chain is a study of blood T cell repertoires in COVID-19. Clones were sequenced by immunoSEQ multiplex PCR, and TCRdb holds only the in-frame ones, with some missing. The table shows about 150,000 clones, with 85% occurring only once. Sequenced: peripheral blood. This receptor was taken from a woman aged 80 or over with COVID-19, enrolled during active disease.

The CDR3 DNA is TGCGCCAGCAGCTTATCGGTTGGCGGGGCCAATGAGCAGTTCTTC. Its protein product is CASSLSVGGANEQFF. The chain employs TRBV5-1 and TRBJ2-1; tentatively, D is TRBD2 (6 bases). The V gene lost 2 bases and the J gene lost 6 bases, with 15 bases spanning the gap. Germline CDR1 SGHRS, CDR2 YFSETQ. The CDR3 contains 15 residues.